Listed below are T cell receptor beta chains from one sample, sequenced in a study of blood T cell repertoires in COVID-19. Measured with immunoSEQ multiplex PCR; TCRdb has only the in-frame clones, and not every one. The table includes more than 100,000 clones, 87% detected once. Specimen: peripheral blood. The receptors originated from a middle-aged man in a cohort sampled during active COVID-19. Each CDR3 is given with its conserved first and last residue. Fields, in order: V gene, D gene, J gene, clone size, CDR3 protein, CDR3 DNA. A D gene is named only where the DNA matches it firmly. Not all rows give a size; the values are once, few, many and, for expanded clones, a class.

V: TRBV12-3/TRBV12-4; D: NA; J: TRBJ1-6; size: NA; CDR3: CASSRRNSPLHF; DNA: TGTGCCAGCAGTCGGAGAAATTCACCCCTCCACTTT
V: TRBV4-2; D: NA; J: TRBJ1-6; size: NA; CDR3: CASSQSGVDISPLHF; DNA: TGTGCCAGCAGCCAATCAGGGGTAGACATTTCACCCCTCCACTTT
V: TRBV4-2; D: TRBD2; J: TRBJ2-1; size: NA; CDR3: CASSQLLAGGKNEQFF; DNA: TGTGCCAGCAGCCAGCTCCTAGCGGGGGGGAAGAATGAGCAGTTCTTC
V: TRBV9; D: NA; J: TRBJ1-4; size: NA; CDR3: CASSVEVGAQLFF; DNA: TGTGCCAGCAGCGTAGAGGTGGGAGCCCAACTGTTTTTT
V: TRBV18; D: TRBD1; J: TRBJ1-5; size: NA; CDR3: CASSPGQGVGQPQHF; DNA: TGTGCCAGCTCACCGGGACAGGGGGTAGGGCAGCCCCAGCATTTT
V: TRBV6-6; D: NA; J: TRBJ1-5; size: NA; CDR3: CASSSLEPPQPQHF; DNA: TGTGCCAGCAGCTCACTTGAACCTCCTCAGCCCCAGCATTTT
V: TRBV3-1/TRBV3-2; D: TRBD2; J: TRBJ2-3; size: NA; CDR3: CASSQELGLAGGRTDTQYF; DNA: TGTGCCAGCAGCCAAGAATTGGGACTAGCGGGGGGGCGCACAGATACGCAGTATTTT
V: TRBV4-1; D: NA; J: TRBJ1-2; size: NA; CDR3: CASSQDEKWGYTF; DNA: TGCGCCAGCAGCCAAGATGAGAAGTGGGGCTACACCTTC
V: TRBV27; D: NA; J: TRBJ2-1; size: NA; CDR3: CASSLSGSWNGGQFF; DNA: TGTGCCAGCAGTCTCTCCGGGTCGTGGAACGGGGGGCAGTTCTTC
V: TRBV2; D: TRBD1; J: TRBJ2-7; size: NA; CDR3: CASTPGQGPYEQYF; DNA: TGTGCCAGCACCCCGGGACAGGGGCCCTACGAGCAGTACTTC
V: TRBV14; D: TRBD1; J: TRBJ2-5; size: NA; CDR3: CASSRRGETQYF; DNA: TGTGCCAGCAGCCGCAGGGGGGAGACCCAGTACTTC
V: TRBV12-3/TRBV12-4; D: NA; J: TRBJ2-7; size: NA; CDR3: CASSTYYEQYF; DNA: TGTGCCAGCAGTACCTATTACGAGCAGTACTTC
V: TRBV6-2/TRBV6-3; D: TRBD2; J: TRBJ2-3; size: NA; CDR3: CASSYSLEVAGDTDTQYF; DNA: TGTGCCAGCAGTTACTCGCTCGAGGTAGCGGGGGACACAGATACGCAGTATTTT
V: TRBV9; D: TRBD1; J: TRBJ2-5; size: NA; CDR3: CASSLTGTVQETQYF; DNA: TGTGCCAGCAGCTTAACCGGGACAGTTCAAGAGACCCAGTACTTC
V: TRBV7-9; D: NA; J: TRBJ2-5; size: NA; CDR3: CASSFRMAEQETQYF; DNA: TGTGCCAGCAGCTTCCGAATGGCAGAACAAGAGACCCAGTACTTC
V: TRBV2; D: TRBD1; J: TRBJ1-5; size: NA; CDR3: CASSTGVGNQPQHF; DNA: TGTGCCAGCAGTACAGGGGTAGGGAATCAGCCCCAGCATTTT
V: TRBV7-8; D: TRBD1; J: TRBJ2-3; size: NA; CDR3: CASSKDRNSDTQYF; DNA: TGTGCCAGCAGCAAGGACAGGAATTCAGATACGCAGTATTTT
V: TRBV12-5; D: NA; J: TRBJ2-2; size: NA; CDR3: CASGARGGAGELFF; DNA: TGTGCTAGTGGTGCCCGAGGGGGGGCCGGGGAGCTGTTTTTT
V: TRBV19; D: TRBD1; J: TRBJ2-2; size: NA; CDR3: CASSIGWTGAPLVGELFF; DNA: TGTGCCAGTAGTATAGGCTGGACAGGGGCCCCATTGGTCGGGGAGCTGTTTTTT
V: TRBV19; D: NA; J: TRBJ1-5; size: NA; CDR3: CASSISGGRSSQHF; DNA: TGTGCCAGTAGTATTAGTGGGGGCCGCTCATCCCAGCATTTT
V: TRBV28; D: NA; J: TRBJ2-6; size: once; CDR3: CASSSAGSGANVLTF; DNA: TGTGCCAGCAGTTCGGCAGGGTCTGGGGCCAACGTCCTGACTTTC
V: TRBV9; D: NA; J: TRBJ1-6; size: NA; CDR3: CASSVEQGNRSPLHF; DNA: TGTGCCAGCAGCGTAGAACAGGGCAATCGTTCACCCCTCCACTTT
V: TRBV5-5; D: NA; J: TRBJ2-7; size: NA; CDR3: CASSPGFYEQYF; DNA: TGTGCCAGCAGCCCAGGGTTCTACGAGCAGTACTTC
V: TRBV25-1; D: NA; J: TRBJ1-2; size: NA; CDR3: CASSATDYGYTF; DNA: TGTGCCAGCAGTGCTACAGACTATGGCTACACCTTC
V: TRBV19; D: TRBD1; J: TRBJ1-2; size: NA; CDR3: CASMRDSNVNYGYTF; DNA: TGTGCCAGTATGAGGGACAGCAACGTTAACTATGGCTACACCTTC
V: TRBV5-1; D: TRBD1; J: TRBJ1-3; size: NA; CDR3: CASSTGQGDTIYF; DNA: TGCGCCAGCAGCACCGGACAGGGGGACACCATATATTTT
V: TRBV10-1; D: NA; J: TRBJ1-5; size: NA; CDR3: CASSESRGSSNQPQHF; DNA: TGCGCCAGCAGTGAGTCGCGGGGTTCCAGCAATCAGCCCCAGCATTTT
V: TRBV5-6; D: NA; J: TRBJ2-5; size: NA; CDR3: CASSLVPGAETQYF; DNA: TGTGCCAGCAGCTTGGTTCCAGGTGCAGAGACCCAGTACTTC
V: TRBV2; D: TRBD1; J: TRBJ1-1; size: NA; CDR3: CASRRDRLEAFF; DNA: TGTGCCAGCAGGAGGGACAGGCTTGAAGCTTTCTTT
V: TRBV5-1; D: NA; J: TRBJ1-4; size: NA; CDR3: CASSGGGRGETNEKLFF; DNA: TGCGCCAGCAGCGGCGGCGGTCGTGGGGAGACTAATGAAAAACTGTTTTTT
V: TRBV18; D: NA; J: TRBJ1-5; size: NA; CDR3: CASSPSPGQPQHF; DNA: TGTGCCAGCTCGCCAAGCCCGGGTCAGCCCCAGCATTTT
V: TRBV3-1/TRBV3-2; D: NA; J: TRBJ1-1; size: few; CDR3: CASTQGVRRTEAFF; DNA: TGTGCCAGCACCCAAGGGGTGCGGAGGACTGAAGCTTTCTTT
V: TRBV27; D: NA; J: TRBJ2-1; size: NA; CDR3: CASSLGRSYNEQFF; DNA: TGTGCCAGCAGTTTAGGGCGCTCCTACAATGAGCAGTTCTTC
V: TRBV10-3; D: NA; J: TRBJ1-2; size: few; CDR3: CAMAPDREVYGYTF; DNA: TGTGCCATGGCCCCGGACCGGGAGGTCTATGGCTACACCTTC
V: TRBV5-4; D: NA; J: TRBJ2-3; size: NA; CDR3: CASSLESSTDTQYF; DNA: TGTGCCAGCAGCTTGGAATCTAGCACAGATACGCAGTATTTT
V: TRBV2; D: NA; J: TRBJ2-5; size: NA; CDR3: CASTGWGGLTQYF; DNA: TGTGCCAGCACTGGCTGGGGGGGCCTGACCCAGTACTTC
V: TRBV9; D: TRBD1; J: TRBJ1-2; size: NA; CDR3: CASSRQGADYGYTF; DNA: TGTGCCAGCAGCCGACAGGGGGCAGACTATGGCTACACCTTC
V: TRBV10-3; D: NA; J: TRBJ1-5; size: NA; CDR3: CAISGEANQPQHF; DNA: TGTGCCATCAGTGGGGAGGCGAATCAGCCCCAGCATTTT
V: TRBV2; D: NA; J: TRBJ1-1; size: NA; CDR3: CASGRGTAFF; DNA: TGTGCCAGCGGGCGGGGTACGGCTTTCTTT
V: TRBV6-5; D: NA; J: TRBJ2-2; size: once; CDR3: CASRVEGASTGELFF; DNA: TGTGCCAGCAGAGTGGAGGGAGCTAGCACCGGGGAGCTGTTTTTT
V: TRBV28; D: NA; J: TRBJ2-2; size: few; CDR3: CASSSLWDSNTGELFF; DNA: TGTGCCAGCAGTTCCCTTTGGGACTCCAACACCGGGGAGCTGTTTTTT